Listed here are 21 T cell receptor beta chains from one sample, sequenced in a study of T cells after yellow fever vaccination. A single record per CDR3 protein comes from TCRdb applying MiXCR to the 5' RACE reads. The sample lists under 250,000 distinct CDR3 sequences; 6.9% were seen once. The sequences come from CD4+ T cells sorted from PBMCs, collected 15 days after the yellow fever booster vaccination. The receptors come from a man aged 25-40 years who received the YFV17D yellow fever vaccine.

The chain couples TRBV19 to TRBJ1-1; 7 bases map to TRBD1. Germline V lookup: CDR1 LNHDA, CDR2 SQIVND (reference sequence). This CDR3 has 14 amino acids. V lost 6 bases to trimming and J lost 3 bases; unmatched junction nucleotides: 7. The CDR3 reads CASRSGQVYTEAFF. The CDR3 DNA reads TGTGCCAGTAGATCCGGACAGGTCTACACTGAAGCTTTCTTT.

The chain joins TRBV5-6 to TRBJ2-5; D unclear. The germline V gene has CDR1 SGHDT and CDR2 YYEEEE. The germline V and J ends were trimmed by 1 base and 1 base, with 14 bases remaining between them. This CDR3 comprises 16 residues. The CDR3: CASSLSGTNPQETQYF. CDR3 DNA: TGTGCCAGCAGCTTGTCTGGAACTAACCCCCAAGAGACCCAGTACTTC.

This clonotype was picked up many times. The CDR3 region is CASRVTGNSPANYGYTF. The DNA of the CDR3 is TGTGCCAGCAGAGTAACAGGGAACAGCCCCGCTAACTATGGCTACACCTTC. The gene calls are TRBV12-3 or TRBV12-4 and TRBJ1-2; a weak D match, TRBD1 (6 bases). CDR3 length: 17 amino acids. V lost 6 bases and J lost 0, with 20 bases in between.

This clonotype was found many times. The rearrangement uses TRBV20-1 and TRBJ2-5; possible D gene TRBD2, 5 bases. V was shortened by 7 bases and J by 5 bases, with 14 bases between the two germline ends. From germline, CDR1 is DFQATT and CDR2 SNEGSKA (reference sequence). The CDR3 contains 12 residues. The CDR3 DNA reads TGCAGTGTGGTGACCCGGAGGGAGACCCAGTACTTC. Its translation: CSVVTRRETQYF.

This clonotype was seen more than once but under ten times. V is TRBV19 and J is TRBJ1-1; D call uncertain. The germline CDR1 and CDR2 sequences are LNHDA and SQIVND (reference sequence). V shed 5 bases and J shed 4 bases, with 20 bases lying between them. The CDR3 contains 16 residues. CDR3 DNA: TGTGCCAGTAGTTGGGTCTTGACAAGTGGTATCACTGAAGCTTTCTTT. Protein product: CASSWVLTSGITEAFF.

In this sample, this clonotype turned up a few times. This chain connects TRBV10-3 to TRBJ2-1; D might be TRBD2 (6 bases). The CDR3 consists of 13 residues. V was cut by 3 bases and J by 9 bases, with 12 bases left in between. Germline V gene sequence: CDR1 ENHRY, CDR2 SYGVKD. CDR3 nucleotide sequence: TGTGCCATCAGTGACGAGACTAGAGGTGAGCAGTTCTTC. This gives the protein CAISDETRGEQFF.

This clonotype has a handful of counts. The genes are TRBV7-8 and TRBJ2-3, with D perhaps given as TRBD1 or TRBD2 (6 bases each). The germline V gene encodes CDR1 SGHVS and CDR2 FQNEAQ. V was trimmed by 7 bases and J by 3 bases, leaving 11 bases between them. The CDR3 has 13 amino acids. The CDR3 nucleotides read TGTGCCAGCAACCAGGGGACTACAGATACGCAGTATTTT. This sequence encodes CASNQGTTDTQYF.

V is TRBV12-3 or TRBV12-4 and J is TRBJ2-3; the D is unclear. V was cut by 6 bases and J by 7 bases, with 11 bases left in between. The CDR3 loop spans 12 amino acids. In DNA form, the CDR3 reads TGTGCCAGCAGCCTCGGCCGGCATACGCAGTATTTT. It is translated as CASSLGRHTQYF.

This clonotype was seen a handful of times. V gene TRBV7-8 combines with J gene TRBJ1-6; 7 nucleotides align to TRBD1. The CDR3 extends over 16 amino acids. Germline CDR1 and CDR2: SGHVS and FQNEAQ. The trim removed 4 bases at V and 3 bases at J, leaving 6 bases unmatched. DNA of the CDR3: TGTGCCAGCAGCTCGGACAGGCAATACTATAATTCACCCCTCCACTTT. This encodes CASSSDRQYYNSPLHF.

The CDR3 DNA reads as TGTGCCAGCAGCTTAGTGCGGTTCCCTACAATTGAGCAGTTCTTC. Protein sequence: CASSLVRFPTIEQFF. V gene TRBV7-2 combines with J gene TRBJ2-1; D gene ambiguous. The CDR3 is 15 residues long. With 1 base removed from V and 9 bases from J, the gap between germline ends came to 16 bases. CDR1 and CDR2 from the germline V gene are SGHTA and FQGNSA.

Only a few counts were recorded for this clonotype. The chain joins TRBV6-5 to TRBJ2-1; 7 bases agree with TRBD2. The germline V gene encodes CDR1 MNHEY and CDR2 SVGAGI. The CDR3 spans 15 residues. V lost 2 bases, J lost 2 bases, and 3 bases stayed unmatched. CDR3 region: CASSYTAGPYNEQFF. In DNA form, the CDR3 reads TGTGCCAGCAGTTACACAGCGGGACCCTACAATGAGCAGTTCTTC.

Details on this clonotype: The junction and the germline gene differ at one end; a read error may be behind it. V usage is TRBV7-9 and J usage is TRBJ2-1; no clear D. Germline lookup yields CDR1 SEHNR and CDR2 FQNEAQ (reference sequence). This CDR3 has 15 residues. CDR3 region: CPSSFGRSGYNEQFF. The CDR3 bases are TGTCCCAGCAGCTTTGGGCGGTCCGGCTACAATGAGCAGTTCTTC.

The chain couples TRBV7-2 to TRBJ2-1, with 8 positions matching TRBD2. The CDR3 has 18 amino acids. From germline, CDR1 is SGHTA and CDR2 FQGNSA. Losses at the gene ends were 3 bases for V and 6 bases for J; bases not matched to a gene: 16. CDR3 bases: TGTGCCAGCAGCTTCAACTCCCTAGCGGGCATGCCTGGCAATGAGCAGTTCTTC. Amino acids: CASSFNSLAGMPGNEQFF.

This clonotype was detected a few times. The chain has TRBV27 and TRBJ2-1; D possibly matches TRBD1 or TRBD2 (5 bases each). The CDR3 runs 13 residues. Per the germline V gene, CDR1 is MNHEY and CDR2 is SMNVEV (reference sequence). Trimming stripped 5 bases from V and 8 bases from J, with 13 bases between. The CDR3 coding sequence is TGTGCCAGCAGTCAGACCAGAGGGGATGAGCAGTTCTTC. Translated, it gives CASSQTRGDEQFF.

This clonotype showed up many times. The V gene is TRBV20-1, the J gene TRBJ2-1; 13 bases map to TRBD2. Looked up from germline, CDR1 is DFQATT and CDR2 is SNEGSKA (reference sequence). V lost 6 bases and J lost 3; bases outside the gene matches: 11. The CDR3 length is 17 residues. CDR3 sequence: CSASPRTSGRSYNEQFF. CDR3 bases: TGCAGTGCCTCCCCTAGGACTAGCGGGAGAAGCTACAATGAGCAGTTCTTC.

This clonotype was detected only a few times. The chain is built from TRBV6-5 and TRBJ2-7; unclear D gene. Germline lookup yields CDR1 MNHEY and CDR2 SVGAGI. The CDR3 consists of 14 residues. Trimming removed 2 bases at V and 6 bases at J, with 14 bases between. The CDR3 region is CASSYTEYRSEQYF. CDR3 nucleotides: TGTGCCAGCAGTTACACCGAATATCGTAGCGAGCAGTACTTC.

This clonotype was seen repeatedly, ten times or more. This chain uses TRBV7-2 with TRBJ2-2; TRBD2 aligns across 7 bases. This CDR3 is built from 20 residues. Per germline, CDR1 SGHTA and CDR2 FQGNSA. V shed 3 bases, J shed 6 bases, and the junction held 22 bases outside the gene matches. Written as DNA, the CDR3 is TGTGCCAGCAGCTTGGGGCTGCGCGCCCTCGGGAGGATTTATCCCGGGGAGCTGTTTTTT. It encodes CASSLGLRALGRIYPGELFF.

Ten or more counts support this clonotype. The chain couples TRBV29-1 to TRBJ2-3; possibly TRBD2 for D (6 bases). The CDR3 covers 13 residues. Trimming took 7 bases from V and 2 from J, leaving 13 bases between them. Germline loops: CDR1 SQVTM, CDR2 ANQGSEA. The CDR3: CSALSGVTDTQYF. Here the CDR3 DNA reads TGCAGCGCCCTTAGCGGAGTCACAGATACGCAGTATTTT.

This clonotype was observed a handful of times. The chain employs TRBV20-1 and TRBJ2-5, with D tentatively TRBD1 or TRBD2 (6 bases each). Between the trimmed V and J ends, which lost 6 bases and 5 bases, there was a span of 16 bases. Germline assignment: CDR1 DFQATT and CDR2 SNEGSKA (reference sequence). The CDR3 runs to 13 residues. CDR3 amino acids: CSAKRPGAETQYF. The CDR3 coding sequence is TGCAGTGCAAAGAGGCCGGGGGCGGAGACCCAGTACTTC.

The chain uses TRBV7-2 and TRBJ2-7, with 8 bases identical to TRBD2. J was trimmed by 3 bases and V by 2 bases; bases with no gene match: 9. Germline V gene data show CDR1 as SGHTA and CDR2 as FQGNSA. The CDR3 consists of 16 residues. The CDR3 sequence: CASSLSFTSGDYEQYF. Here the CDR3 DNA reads TGTGCCAGCAGCTTAAGTTTCACTAGCGGCGACTACGAGCAGTACTTC.

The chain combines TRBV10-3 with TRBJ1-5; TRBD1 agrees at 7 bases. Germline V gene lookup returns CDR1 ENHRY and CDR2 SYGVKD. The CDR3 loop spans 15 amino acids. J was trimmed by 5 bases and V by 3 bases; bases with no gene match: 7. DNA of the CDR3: TGTGCCATCAGTGATTCCGGGACAGACCATCAGCCCCAGCATTTT. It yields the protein CAISDSGTDHQPQHF.